This is a list of T cell receptor beta chains from one sample in a study of shared clonotypes between healthy human individuals. Data came from immunoSEQ multiplex PCR; TCRdb stores just in-frame clones and leaves some out. The table shows about 1.5 million clones, with 98% occurring only once. Material: naive CD4+ T cells sorted from blood. The receptors were gathered from a man aged 25 to 40 in good health. The CDR3 runs from the conserved cysteine through the conserved F or W. D genes are given only for firm matches.

D: -
J: TRBJ2-7
V: TRBV27
length: 14
CDR3: CASSSTLGGYEQYF
DNA: TGTGCCAGCAGTTCAACTTTGGGGGGCTACGAGCAGTACTTC

D: -
J: TRBJ2-1
V: TRBV7-9
length: 14
CDR3: CASSHGAPRNEQFF
DNA: TGTGCCAGCAGCCACGGCGCCCCACGCAATGAGCAGTTCTTC

D: TRBD1
J: TRBJ1-5
V: TRBV6-1
length: 14
CDR3: CASSVQGAGQPQHF
DNA: TGTGCCAGCAGTGTACAGGGGGCAGGTCAGCCCCAGCATTTT

D: -
J: TRBJ2-1
V: TRBV10-1
length: 15
CDR3: CASSPQAGLGHEQFF
DNA: TGCGCCAGCAGCCCCCAAGCGGGCCTGGGGCATGAGCAGTTCTTC

D: -
J: TRBJ1-5
V: TRBV7-2
length: 14
CDR3: CASSLGWGPQPQHF
DNA: TGTGCCAGCAGCTTAGGATGGGGGCCTCAGCCCCAGCATTTT

D: TRBD2
J: TRBJ2-3
V: TRBV18
length: 20
CDR3: CASSHIGTSGFPKGADTQYF
DNA: TGTGCCAGCTCGCACATAGGGACTAGCGGGTTCCCTAAAGGAGCAGATACGCAGTATTTT

D: -
J: TRBJ2-7
V: TRBV21-1
length: 17
CDR3: CASSKEIWWGARYEQYF
DNA: TGTGCCAGCAGCAAAGAAATTTGGTGGGGGGCGCGTTACGAGCAGTACTTC

D: -
J: TRBJ2-2
V: TRBV11-2
length: 16
CDR3: CASSPLGGRSTGELFF
DNA: TGTGCCAGCAGCCCCTTGGGCGGACGGAGCACCGGGGAGCTGTTTTTT

D: -
J: TRBJ2-7
V: TRBV7-9
length: 14
CDR3: CASSPGRLDDEQYF
DNA: TGTGCCAGCAGCCCAGGAAGGTTGGACGACGAGCAGTACTTC

D: -
J: TRBJ2-7
V: TRBV7-2
length: 15
CDR3: CASSKSGTLTYEQYF
DNA: TGTGCCAGCAGCAAATCCGGGACTCTAACCTACGAGCAGTACTTC

D: -
J: TRBJ1-1
V: TRBV10-3
length: 14
CDR3: CAISNRQANTEAFF
DNA: TGTGCCATCAGCAACCGACAGGCTAACACTGAAGCTTTCTTT

D: -
J: TRBJ1-5
V: TRBV7-9
length: 16
CDR3: CASRALDGNSNQPQHF
DNA: TGTGCCAGCAGAGCACTGGACGGTAATAGCAATCAGCCCCAGCATTTT

D: -
J: TRBJ2-3
V: TRBV11-3
length: 15
CDR3: CASSFSRGSTDTQYF
DNA: TGTGCCAGCAGCTTCTCCCGTGGGAGCACAGATACGCAGTATTTT

D: TRBD2
J: TRBJ2-2
V: TRBV5-1
length: 15
CDR3: CASSLPSGNTGELFF
DNA: TGCGCCAGCAGCCTTCCTAGCGGGAACACCGGGGAGCTGTTTTTT

D: -
J: TRBJ2-6
V: TRBV19
length: 15
CDR3: CASVRGVSGANVLTF
DNA: TGTGCCAGTGTACGAGGGGTCTCTGGGGCCAACGTCCTGACTTTC

D: -
J: TRBJ1-1
V: TRBV19
length: 12
CDR3: CASSIQNTEAFF
DNA: TGTGCCAGTAGTATCCAGAACACTGAAGCTTTCTTT

D: TRBD2
J: TRBJ2-1
V: TRBV15
length: 21
CDR3: CATSRDLPFRSGGRPYNEQFF
DNA: TGTGCCACCAGCAGAGATCTTCCCTTCCGTAGCGGGGGCCGTCCCTACAATGAGCAGTTCTTC

D: -
J: TRBJ1-5
V: TRBV15
length: 14
CDR3: CATSRDMSNQPQHF
DNA: TGTGCCACCAGCAGAGACATGAGCAATCAGCCCCAGCATTTT

D: TRBD1
J: TRBJ2-1
V: TRBV9
length: 18
CDR3: CASSVGTGGLAGYNEQFF
DNA: TGTGCCAGCAGCGTCGGGACAGGGGGGCTAGCGGGGTACAATGAGCAGTTCTTC

D: -
J: TRBJ1-4
V: TRBV2
length: 15
CDR3: CASGYLSTTNEKLFF
DNA: TGTGCCAGCGGATATCTTTCAACGACTAATGAAAAACTGTTTTTT

D: TRBD2
J: TRBJ2-5
V: TRBV27
length: 15
CDR3: CASSSSPSGFGTQYF
DNA: TGTGCCAGCAGTTCTAGCCCTAGCGGGTTCGGGACCCAGTACTTC

D: -
J: TRBJ2-3
V: TRBV5-1
length: 13
CDR3: CASSLQGTDTQYF
DNA: TGCGCCAGCAGCTTACAGGGAACAGATACGCAGTATTTT

D: -
J: TRBJ2-5
V: TRBV19
length: 13
CDR3: CASSLRRGETQYF
DNA: TGTGCCAGTAGTCTCCGCCGAGGGGAGACCCAGTACTTC

D: TRBD2
J: TRBJ2-1
V: TRBV4-1
length: 15
CDR3: CASSLLAGGYNEQFF
DNA: TGCGCCAGCAGCCTCTTAGCGGGAGGTTACAATGAGCAGTTCTTC

D: -
J: TRBJ1-1
V: TRBV28
length: 13
CDR3: CASSFGRDTEAFF
DNA: TGTGCCAGCAGCTTTGGACGGGACACTGAAGCTTTCTTT

D: -
J: TRBJ2-7
V: TRBV6-1
length: 13
CDR3: CASSKGHSYEQYF
DNA: TGTGCCAGCAGTAAGGGACACTCCTACGAGCAGTACTTC

D: -
J: TRBJ1-2
V: TRBV5-4
length: 15
CDR3: CASSQSGPANYGYTF
DNA: TGTGCCAGCAGCCAGTCAGGTCCTGCTAACTATGGCTACACCTTC

D: TRBD2
J: TRBJ2-7
V: TRBV5-4
length: 16
CDR3: CASSLKSGSLDYEQYF
DNA: TGTGCCAGCAGCTTAAAAAGCGGGAGCCTGGACTACGAGCAGTACTTC

D: -
J: TRBJ2-1
V: TRBV19
length: 15
CDR3: CASRGQGSPYNEQFF
DNA: TGTGCCAGTAGGGGGCAGGGGTCTCCTTACAATGAGCAGTTCTTC

D: -
J: TRBJ2-7
V: TRBV28
length: 14
CDR3: CASTSPRAPYEQYF
DNA: TGTGCCAGCACCTCACCACGAGCCCCCTACGAGCAGTACTTC

D: TRBD2
J: TRBJ2-1
V: TRBV2
length: 15
CDR3: CASSETPGGTGVWFF
DNA: TGTGCCAGCAGTGAGACACCCGGGGGGACTGGAGTATGGTTCTTC

D: -
J: TRBJ2-3
V: TRBV2
length: 14
CDR3: CASSDRTRGDTQYF
DNA: TGTGCCAGCAGTGATAGGACCCGAGGAGATACGCAGTATTTT